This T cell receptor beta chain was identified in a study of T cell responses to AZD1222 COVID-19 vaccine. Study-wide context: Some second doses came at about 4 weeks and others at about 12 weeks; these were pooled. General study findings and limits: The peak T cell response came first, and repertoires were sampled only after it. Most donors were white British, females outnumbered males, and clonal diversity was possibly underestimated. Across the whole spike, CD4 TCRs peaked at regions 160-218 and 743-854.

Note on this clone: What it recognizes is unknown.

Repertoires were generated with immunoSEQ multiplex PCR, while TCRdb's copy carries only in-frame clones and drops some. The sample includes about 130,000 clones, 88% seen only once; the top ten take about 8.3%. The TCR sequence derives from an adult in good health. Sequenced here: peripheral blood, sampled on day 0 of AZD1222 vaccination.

CDR3 loop: CASSATGVLGNPYEQYF. The CDR3 DNA reads TGTGCCAGTAGTGCGACAGGGGTTCTGGGGAACCCCTACGAGCAGTACTTC. This chain links TRBV19 with TRBJ2-7, with 8 bases identical to TRBD1. Per the germline V gene, CDR1 is LNHDA and CDR2 is SQIVND (reference sequence). The junction had 14 bases not matched to a gene; V was cut back by 5 bases and J by 2 bases. The CDR3 is 17 residues long.